This T cell receptor (beta chain) was recorded in a study of blood T cells in healthy people across ages. Study conclusions and caveats: A roughly linear fall in TCR beta diversity per million T cells was seen with increasing age.

Donation came from healthy Caucasian individuals in Russia who were aged 6 to 90. The sample, around 9.9 milliliters of peripheral blood, was drawn from each donor. Combining a sample-barcoded 5' primer with a J-beta primer mix, a second PCR ran for about 7 to 11 cycles. Each cDNA molecule, via a template-switch adaptor with 12 random nucleotides, was tagged. One entry per CDR3 protein results from TCRdb running MiXCR on the 5' RACE reads. This repertoire shows about 1.8 million distinct CDR3 sequences, 40% to 55% found once; its top ten account for around 2.1%. As regards this clonotype: Antigen unknown.

The sample was blood. The TCR was taken from a woman in her 40s in good health.

CDR3 nucleotides: TGCGCCAGCAGCCCCGGGACAGGGGGCTGGAATCAGCCCCAGCATTTT. Its protein product is CASSPGTGGWNQPQHF. This rearrangement joins TRBV5-1 to TRBJ1-5; TRBD1 matches at 12 bases. Trimming removed 4 bases from V and 4 bases from J; junction bases left unmatched: 6. Germline-derived CDR1 and CDR2 are SGHRS and YFSETQ. This CDR3 contains 16 residues.